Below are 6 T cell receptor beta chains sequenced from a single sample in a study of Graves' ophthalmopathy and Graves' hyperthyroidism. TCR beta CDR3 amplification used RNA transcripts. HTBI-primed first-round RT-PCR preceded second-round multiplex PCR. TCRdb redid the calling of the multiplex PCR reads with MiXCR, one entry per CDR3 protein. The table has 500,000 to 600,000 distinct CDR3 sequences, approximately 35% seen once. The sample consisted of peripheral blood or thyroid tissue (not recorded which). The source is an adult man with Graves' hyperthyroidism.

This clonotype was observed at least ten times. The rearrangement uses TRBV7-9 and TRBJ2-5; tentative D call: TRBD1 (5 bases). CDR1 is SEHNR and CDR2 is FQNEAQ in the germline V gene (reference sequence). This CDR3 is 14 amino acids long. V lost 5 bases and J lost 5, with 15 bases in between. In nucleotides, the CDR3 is TGTGCCAGCAGCCAGGGCCCCTTGGAGGAGACCCAGTACTTC. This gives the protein CASSQGPLEETQYF.

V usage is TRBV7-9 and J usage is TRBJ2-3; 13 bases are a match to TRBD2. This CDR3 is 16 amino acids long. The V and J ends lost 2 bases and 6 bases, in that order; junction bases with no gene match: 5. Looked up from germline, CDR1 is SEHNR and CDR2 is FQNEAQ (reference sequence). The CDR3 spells CASSLSPTSGRDTQYF. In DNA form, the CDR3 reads TGTGCCAGCAGCTTATCCCCGACTAGCGGGAGGGATACGCAGTATTTT.

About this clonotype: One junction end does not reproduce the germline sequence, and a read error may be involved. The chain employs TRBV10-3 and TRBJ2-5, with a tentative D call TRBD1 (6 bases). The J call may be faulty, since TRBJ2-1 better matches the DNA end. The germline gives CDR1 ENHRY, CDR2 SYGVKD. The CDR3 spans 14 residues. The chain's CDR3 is CASSYLGGYNEQFF. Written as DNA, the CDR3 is TGTGCCAGCAGTTACTTAGGGGGCTACAATGAGCAGTTCTTC.

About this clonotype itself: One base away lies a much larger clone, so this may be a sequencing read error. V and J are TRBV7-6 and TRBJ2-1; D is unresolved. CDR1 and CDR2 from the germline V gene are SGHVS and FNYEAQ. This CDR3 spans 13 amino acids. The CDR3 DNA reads TGTGCCGGCAGCTTAGATGCCTACAATGAGCAGTTCTTC. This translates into CAGSLDAYNEQFF.

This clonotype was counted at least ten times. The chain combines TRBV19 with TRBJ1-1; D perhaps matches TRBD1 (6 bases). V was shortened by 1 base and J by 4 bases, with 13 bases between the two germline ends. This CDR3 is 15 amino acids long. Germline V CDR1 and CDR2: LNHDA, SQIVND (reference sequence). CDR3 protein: CASSIVGGLGTEAFF. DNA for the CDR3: TGTGCCAGTAGTATAGTCGGGGGGCTAGGCACTGAAGCTTTCTTT.

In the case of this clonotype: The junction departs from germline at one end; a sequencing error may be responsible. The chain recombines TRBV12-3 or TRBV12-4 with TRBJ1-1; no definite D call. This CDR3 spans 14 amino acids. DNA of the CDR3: TGTGCCAGCAGAAAAGGTAAAATGAACACTGAAGCTCTCTTT. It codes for CASRKGKMNTEALF.